Listed below are T cell receptor beta chains from one sample, sequenced in a study of shared clonotypes between healthy human individuals. The assay was immunoSEQ multiplex PCR, and TCRdb's table has in-frame clones only and misses some. The data contain around 1.9 million clones, approximately 92% of them singletons. The sample taken for sequencing was naive CD8+ T cells from PBMCs. The receptors derive from a man aged 18 to 30 in good health. Some clones in this sample may be carry-over from other donors' samples. CDR3s include the opening cysteine and the closing phenylalanine or tryptophan. D genes are given only for firm matches. Clone size is given for some rows only: seen once, a few or many times, or a class if the clone is expanded.

d_call: TRBD1
j_call: TRBJ2-3
v_call: TRBV9
clone_size: NA
cdr3_nt: TGTGCCAGCAGCGTGTTGGGCAGGGGGCCAGATACGCAGTATTTT
cdr3_aa: CASSVLGRGPDTQYF

d_call: NA
j_call: TRBJ2-7
v_call: TRBV5-6
clone_size: NA
cdr3_nt: TGTGCCAGCAGCTTGGGTTCCAGGGTCTACGAGCAGTACTTC
cdr3_aa: CASSLGSRVYEQYF

d_call: NA
j_call: TRBJ2-5
v_call: TRBV5-4
clone_size: NA
cdr3_nt: TGTGCCAGCAGCCCGAAAGGGGGGGAGGAGACCCAGTACTTC
cdr3_aa: CASSPKGGEETQYF

d_call: NA
j_call: TRBJ2-5
v_call: TRBV9
clone_size: NA
cdr3_nt: TGTGCCAGCAGCGCGGGGACTCCGAAAGAGACCCAGTACTTC
cdr3_aa: CASSAGTPKETQYF

d_call: TRBD1
j_call: TRBJ1-1
v_call: TRBV10-2
clone_size: NA
cdr3_nt: TGCGCCAGCAGTGAAAGGAGTGGGGGCAGGGGGGACACTGAAGCTTTCTTT
cdr3_aa: CASSERSGGRGDTEAFF

d_call: NA
j_call: TRBJ2-7
v_call: TRBV18
clone_size: NA
cdr3_nt: TGTGCCAGCTCACCAGACAGGATCCCCTCCTACGAGCAGTACTTC
cdr3_aa: CASSPDRIPSYEQYF

d_call: TRBD1
j_call: TRBJ2-7
v_call: TRBV4-1
clone_size: NA
cdr3_nt: TGCGCCAGCAGCTTGGGACAGGGCTCATTGGACGAGCAGTACTTC
cdr3_aa: CASSLGQGSLDEQYF

d_call: NA
j_call: TRBJ1-2
v_call: TRBV6-1
clone_size: NA
cdr3_nt: TGTGCCAGCAGTGATCCGGTGCCTCCCCCTAACTATGGCTACACCTTC
cdr3_aa: CASSDPVPPPNYGYTF

d_call: TRBD2
j_call: TRBJ2-1
v_call: TRBV10-3
clone_size: NA
cdr3_nt: TGTGCCATCAGTGAAGGACTAGCCAATGAGCAGTTCTTC
cdr3_aa: CAISEGLANEQFF

d_call: NA
j_call: TRBJ2-1
v_call: TRBV7-9
clone_size: NA
cdr3_nt: TGTGCCAGCAGCCCCTTCTTCCCCAGGGCGAATGAGCAGTTCTTC
cdr3_aa: CASSPFFPRANEQFF

d_call: NA
j_call: TRBJ1-5
v_call: TRBV27
clone_size: NA
cdr3_nt: TGTGCCAGCAGTTTATCGGCCAATCAGCCCCAGCATTTT
cdr3_aa: CASSLSANQPQHF

d_call: NA
j_call: TRBJ2-1
v_call: TRBV6-5
clone_size: NA
cdr3_nt: TGTGCCACATCCTCGCAGTACTACAATGAGCAGTTCTTC
cdr3_aa: CATSSQYYNEQFF

d_call: NA
j_call: TRBJ1-1
v_call: TRBV7-9
clone_size: few
cdr3_nt: TGTGCCAGCAGTCTAGGAAACCTCAACACTGAAGCTTTCTTT
cdr3_aa: CASSLGNLNTEAFF

d_call: TRBD1
j_call: TRBJ2-1
v_call: TRBV6-4
clone_size: NA
cdr3_nt: TGTGCCAGCAGTGAGACAGGGGGCTGGTCGAGTGAGCAGTTCTTC
cdr3_aa: CASSETGGWSSEQFF

d_call: TRBD2
j_call: TRBJ2-7
v_call: TRBV28
clone_size: NA
cdr3_nt: TGTGCCAGCAGAGGACTAGGGTCCTACGAGCAGTACTTC
cdr3_aa: CASRGLGSYEQYF

d_call: TRBD2
j_call: TRBJ2-7
v_call: TRBV29-1
clone_size: NA
cdr3_nt: TGCAGCGTTGAAGGGGTGTCTAGGAGCGGGAGGGCCTACGAGCAGTACTTC
cdr3_aa: CSVEGVSRSGRAYEQYF

d_call: TRBD2
j_call: TRBJ2-3
v_call: TRBV27
clone_size: NA
cdr3_nt: TGTGCCAGCAGTTTCGAGCGGGAGTGGGATACGCAGTATTTT
cdr3_aa: CASSFEREWDTQYF

d_call: TRBD1
j_call: TRBJ2-3
v_call: TRBV7-3
clone_size: NA
cdr3_nt: TGTGCCAGCAGCTTAACTTCGGGCAGGGGGTTCACAGATACGCAGTATTTT
cdr3_aa: CASSLTSGRGFTDTQYF